These 5 T cell receptor beta chains were all obtained from the same sample, sequenced in a study of post-analysis software for immune sequencing data. Findings of the study overall: TRBV segments more frequent in patients than in controls numbered about five and included TRBV5-6, TRBV5-1 and TRBV20-1.

Prepared libraries of TCR beta cDNA carried unique molecular identifiers. TCRdb itself ran the PCR reads through MiXCR, one entry per CDR3 protein. The table includes hundreds of thousands of distinct CDR3 sequences, around 60% detected once. No antigen has been identified for these receptors. Material for sequencing was blood. Receptor source: a girl aged 2-10 years with multiple sclerosis.

The chain carries TRBV10-3 and TRBJ2-7; 7 bases fit TRBD2. The J call may be faulty, since TRBJ2-5 better matches the DNA end. This CDR3 has 14 amino acids. Germline V gives CDR1 ENHRY, CDR2 SYGVKD. The CDR3 spells CAIRDGGGSETQYF. CDR3 nucleotides: TGTGCCATCAGGGATGGGGGAGGGTCAGAGACCCAGTACTTC.

The table lists this clonotype with a few counts. The chain carries TRBV29-1 and TRBJ2-1; D might be TRBD1 (6 bases). The CDR3 is made up of 11 amino acids. V lost 0 bases and J lost 15, with 12 bases in between. From germline, CDR1 is SQVTM and CDR2 ANQGSEA. For the CDR3, the DNA is TGCAGCGTTGAAGATCTCAGGGGCGGGTTCTTC. Translation gives CSVEDLRGGFF.

This chain uses TRBV29-1 with TRBJ2-7, with 7 positions matching TRBD1. The CDR3 length is 13 residues. J gave up 1 base and V 5 bases, and 5 bases lay outside the gene matches. Germline CDR1 SQVTM, CDR2 ANQGSEA. The CDR3 region has the DNA TGCAGCGTTTCAGGGGGACGTTCCTACGAGCAGTACTTC. Translated: CSVSGGRSYEQYF.

This clonotype was seen a single time. The chain couples TRBV5-1 to TRBJ2-1; TRBD1 matches 7 bases. Germline CDR1 reads SGHRS; CDR2 reads YFSETQ. Trimming took 0 bases from V and 3 from J; bases not matched to a gene: 6. The CDR3 has 16 amino acids. The CDR3 nucleotides read TGCGCCAGCAGCTTGGGGGACAGTGCGGGCTACAATGAGCAGTTCTTC. It yields the protein CASSLGDSAGYNEQFF.

The J gene is TRBJ1-1, the V gene TRBV29-1; TRBD1 matches 10 bases. This CDR3 region has 13 residues. With 3 bases clipped from V and 10 bases from J, the junction kept 8 bases outside the gene matches. CDR1 and CDR2 from the germline V gene are SQVTM and ANQGSEA. The CDR3 bases are TGCAGCGTTGAGGGACAGGGGCCCACAAGAGCTTTCTTT. This gives the protein CSVEGQGPTRAFF.